The clone carrying this T cell receptor beta chain occurred a few times. What it binds is not known. V was clipped by 3 bases and J by 0 bases, with 10 bases between them. CDR3 length equals 15 residues. The V gene's germline CDR1 is LGHNA and CDR2 YSLEER. The data originate from a study of T-cell memory formation after mild COVID-19. Study results and caveats: Clones contracting over day 15 to 85 were CD4/CD8 balanced, with later expanders leaning CD4+. For second-wave clones that peaked at day 37, SARS-CoV-2 specificity went unverified. For contracting clones, CD4+ ones sat mainly in CM and EM, CD8+ in EMRA.

Employing constant-segment primers, 5'RACE generated TCR alpha and TCR beta cDNA libraries bearing sample barcodes and UMIs. In TCRdb, the 5' RACE reads were re-called with MiXCR into one record per CDR3 protein. The table lists 300,000 to 400,000 distinct CDR3 sequences, 10% to 15% of them singletons. This chain links TRBV4-3 with TRBJ2-3, with D unresolved. This receptor was taken from a man between 18 and 35 years old who had mild COVID-19 (a few samples of this study predate the infection). Cell type and time point are not known. Sequencing was performed on PBMCs or a T cell subset sorted from them (not recorded which). The CDR3 DNA follows: TGCGCCAGCAGCCATAAGTACTCTAGCACAGATACGCAGTATTTT. Protein product: CASSHKYSSTDTQYF.